This section outlines one T cell receptor beta chain sequence together with its context. These data originate in a study of blood T cell repertoires in COVID-19. Produced via immunoSEQ multiplex PCR; TCRdb's table is partial and in-frame only. The sample carries 150,000 to 200,000 clones, approximately 87% recorded once. CDR1 is SGDLS and CDR2 is YYNGEE in the germline V gene. The V and J ends lost 4 bases and 5 bases respectively, with 15 bases between them. The CDR3 has 14 residues. In terms of age and location, participants ranged from roughly 18 to 90 years and lived in about 25 US areas. The sample consisted of PBMCs or T cells enriched from blood (not recorded which). The rearrangement joins TRBV9 to TRBJ2-5, with a possible D match to TRBD2 (5 bases). The sequence derives from a woman aged 45-59 years who had recovered from COVID-19. The CDR3 sequence: CASSTAGGFETQYF. Here the CDR3 DNA reads TGTGCCAGCAGCACCGCGGGTGGATTCGAGACCCAGTACTTC.